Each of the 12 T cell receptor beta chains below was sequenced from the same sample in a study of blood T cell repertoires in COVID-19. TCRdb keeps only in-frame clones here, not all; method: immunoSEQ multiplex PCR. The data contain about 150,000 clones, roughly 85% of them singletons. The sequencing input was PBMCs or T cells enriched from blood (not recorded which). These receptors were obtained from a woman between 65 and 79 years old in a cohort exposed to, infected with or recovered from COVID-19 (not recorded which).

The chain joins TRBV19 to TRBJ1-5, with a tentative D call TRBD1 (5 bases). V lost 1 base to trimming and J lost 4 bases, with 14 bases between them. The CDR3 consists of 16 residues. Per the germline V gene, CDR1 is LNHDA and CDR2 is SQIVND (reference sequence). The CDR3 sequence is CASSIGPETGNQPQHF. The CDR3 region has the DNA TGTGCCAGTAGTATAGGGCCCGAAACAGGTAATCAGCCCCAGCATTTT.

CDR3 residues: CASSSLYSREIGELFF. The CDR3 DNA reads TGTGCCAGCAGCTCCTTGTACTCGCGGGAGATCGGGGAGCTGTTTTTT. The gene calls are TRBV11-3 and TRBJ2-2, with TRBD2 matching over 7 bases. Germline V gene lookup returns CDR1 SGHNT and CDR2 YENEEA. The CDR3 is 16 residues long. The J segment lost 7 bases and the V segment lost 4 bases, leaving 12 bases of the junction unmatched.

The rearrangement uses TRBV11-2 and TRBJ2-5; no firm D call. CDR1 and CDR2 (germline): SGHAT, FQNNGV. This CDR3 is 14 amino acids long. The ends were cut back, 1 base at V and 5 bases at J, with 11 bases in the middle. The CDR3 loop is CASSLGSSRETQYF. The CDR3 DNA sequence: TGTGCCAGCAGCTTAGGATCCTCGCGGGAGACCCAGTACTTC.

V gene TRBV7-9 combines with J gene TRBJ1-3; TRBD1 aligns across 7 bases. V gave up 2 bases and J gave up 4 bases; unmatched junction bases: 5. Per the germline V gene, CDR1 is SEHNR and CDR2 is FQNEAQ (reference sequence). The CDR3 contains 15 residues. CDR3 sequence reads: CASSLQGVAGNTIYF. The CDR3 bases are TGTGCCAGCAGCTTACAGGGGGTAGCAGGAAACACCATATATTTT.

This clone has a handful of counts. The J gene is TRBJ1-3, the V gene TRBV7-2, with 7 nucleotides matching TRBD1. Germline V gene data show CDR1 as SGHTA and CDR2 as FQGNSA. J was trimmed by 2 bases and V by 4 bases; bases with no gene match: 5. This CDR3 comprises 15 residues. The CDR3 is CASSSQGTTGNTIYF. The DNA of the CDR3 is TGTGCCAGCAGCTCACAGGGGACCACTGGAAACACCATATATTTT.

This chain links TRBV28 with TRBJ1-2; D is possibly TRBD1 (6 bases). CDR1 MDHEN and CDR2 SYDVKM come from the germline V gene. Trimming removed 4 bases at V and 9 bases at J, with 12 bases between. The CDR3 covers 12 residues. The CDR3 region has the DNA TGTGCCAGCAGTTCTTACAGGGCCCGCTACACCTTC. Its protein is CASSSYRARYTF.

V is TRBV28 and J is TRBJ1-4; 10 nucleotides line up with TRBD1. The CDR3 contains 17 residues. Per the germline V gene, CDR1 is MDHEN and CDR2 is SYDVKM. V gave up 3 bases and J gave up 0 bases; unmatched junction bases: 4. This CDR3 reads CASSFGGTGATNEKLFF. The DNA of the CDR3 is TGTGCCAGCAGTTTCGGCGGGACAGGGGCAACTAATGAAAAACTGTTTTTT.

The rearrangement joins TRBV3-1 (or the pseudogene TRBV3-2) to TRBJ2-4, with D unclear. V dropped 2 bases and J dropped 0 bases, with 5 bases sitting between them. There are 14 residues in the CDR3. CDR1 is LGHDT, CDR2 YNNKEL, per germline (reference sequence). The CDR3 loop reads CASSQKPAKNIQYF. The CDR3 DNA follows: TGTGCCAGCAGCCAAAAGCCAGCCAAAAACATTCAGTACTTC.

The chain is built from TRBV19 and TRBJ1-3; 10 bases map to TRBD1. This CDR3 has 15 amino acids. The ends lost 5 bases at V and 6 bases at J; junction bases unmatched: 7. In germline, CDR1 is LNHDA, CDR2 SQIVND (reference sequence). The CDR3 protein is CASSVSGTGENTIYF. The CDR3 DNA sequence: TGTGCCAGTAGTGTTTCCGGGACAGGGGAAAACACCATATATTTT.

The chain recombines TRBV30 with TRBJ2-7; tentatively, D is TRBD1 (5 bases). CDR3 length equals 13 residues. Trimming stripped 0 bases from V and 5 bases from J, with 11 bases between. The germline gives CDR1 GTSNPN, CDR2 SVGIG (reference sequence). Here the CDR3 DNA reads TGTGCCTGGAGTGTATTCAGGGAAAACGAGCAGTACTTC. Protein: CAWSVFRENEQYF. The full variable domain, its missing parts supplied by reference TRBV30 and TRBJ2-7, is SQTIHQWPATLVQPVGSPLSLECTVEGTSNPNLYWYRQAAGRGLQLLFYSVGIGQISSEVPQNLSASRPQDRQFILSSKKLLLSDSGFYLCAWSVFRENEQYFGPGTRLTVT.

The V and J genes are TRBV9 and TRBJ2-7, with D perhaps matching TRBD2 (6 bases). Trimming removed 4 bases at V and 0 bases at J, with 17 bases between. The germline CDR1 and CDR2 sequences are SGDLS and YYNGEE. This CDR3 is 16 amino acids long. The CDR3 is CASSPYPSEHSYEQYF. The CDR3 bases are TGTGCCAGCAGCCCCTACCCTAGCGAACACTCCTACGAGCAGTACTTC. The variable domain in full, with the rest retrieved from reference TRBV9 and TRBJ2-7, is DSGVTQTPKHLITATGQRVTLRCSPRSGDLSVYWYQQSLDQGLQFLIQYYNGEERAKGNILERFSAQQFPDLHSELNLSSLELGDSALYFCASSPYPSEHSYEQYFGPGTRLTVT.

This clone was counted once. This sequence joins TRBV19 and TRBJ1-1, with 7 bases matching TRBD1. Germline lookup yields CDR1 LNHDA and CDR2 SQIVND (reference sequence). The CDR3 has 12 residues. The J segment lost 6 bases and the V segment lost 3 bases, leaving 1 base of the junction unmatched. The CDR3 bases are TGTGCCAGTAGTATGGGGACAGCTGAAGCTTTCTTT. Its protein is CASSMGTAEAFF.